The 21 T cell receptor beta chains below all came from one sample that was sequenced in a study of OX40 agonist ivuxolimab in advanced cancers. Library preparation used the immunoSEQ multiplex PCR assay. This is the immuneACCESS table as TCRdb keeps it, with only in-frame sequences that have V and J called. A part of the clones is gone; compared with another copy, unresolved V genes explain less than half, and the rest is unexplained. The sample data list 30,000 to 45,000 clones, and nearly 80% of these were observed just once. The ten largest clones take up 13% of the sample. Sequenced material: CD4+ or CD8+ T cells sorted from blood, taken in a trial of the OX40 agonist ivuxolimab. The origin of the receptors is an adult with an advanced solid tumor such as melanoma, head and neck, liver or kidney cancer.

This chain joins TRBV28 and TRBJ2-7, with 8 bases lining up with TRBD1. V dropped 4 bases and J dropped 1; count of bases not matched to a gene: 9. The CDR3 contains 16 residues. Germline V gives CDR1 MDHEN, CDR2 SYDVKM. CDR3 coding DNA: TGTGCCAGCAGTTCAGTAGGGGACAGGTCATCCTACGAGCAGTACTTC. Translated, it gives CASSSVGDRSSYEQYF.

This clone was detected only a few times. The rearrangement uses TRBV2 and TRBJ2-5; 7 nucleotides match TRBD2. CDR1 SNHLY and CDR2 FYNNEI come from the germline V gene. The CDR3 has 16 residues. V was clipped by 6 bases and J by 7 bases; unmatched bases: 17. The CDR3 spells CASRPTGRVGEGTQYF. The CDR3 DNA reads TGTGCCAGCAGACCAACGGGGAGAGTTGGGGAGGGGACCCAGTACTTC.

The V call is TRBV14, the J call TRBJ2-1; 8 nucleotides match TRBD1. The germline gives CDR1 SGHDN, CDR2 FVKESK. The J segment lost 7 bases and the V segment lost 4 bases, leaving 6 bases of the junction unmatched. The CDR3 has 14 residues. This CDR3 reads CASSPDRARNEQFF. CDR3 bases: TGTGCCAGCAGCCCGGACAGGGCTCGTAATGAGCAGTTCTTC.

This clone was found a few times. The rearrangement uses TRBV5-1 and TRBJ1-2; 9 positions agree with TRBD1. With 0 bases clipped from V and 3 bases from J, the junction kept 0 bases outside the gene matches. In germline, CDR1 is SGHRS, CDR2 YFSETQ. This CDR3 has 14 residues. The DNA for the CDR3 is TGCGCCAGCAGCTTGGGACAGGGGGACTATGGCTACACCTTC. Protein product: CASSLGQGDYGYTF.

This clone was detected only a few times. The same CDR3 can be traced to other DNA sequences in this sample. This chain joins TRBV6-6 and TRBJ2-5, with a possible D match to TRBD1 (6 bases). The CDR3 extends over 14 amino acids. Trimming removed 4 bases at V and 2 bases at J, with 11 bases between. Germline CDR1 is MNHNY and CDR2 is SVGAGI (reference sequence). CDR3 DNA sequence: TGTGCCAGCAGTTGGGGACAACTACAAGAGACCCAGTACTTC. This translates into CASSWGQLQETQYF.

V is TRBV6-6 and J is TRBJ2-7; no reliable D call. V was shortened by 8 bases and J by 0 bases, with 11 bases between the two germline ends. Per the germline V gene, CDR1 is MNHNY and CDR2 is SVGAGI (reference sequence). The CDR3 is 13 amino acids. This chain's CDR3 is CASRTVSSYEQYF. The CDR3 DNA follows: TGTGCCAGCCGAACTGTATCCTCCTACGAGCAGTACTTC.

CDR3 sequence reads: CASSTRQADTQYF. The CDR3 region has the DNA TGTGCCAGCAGCACCAGACAGGCAGATACGCAGTATTTT. The gene calls are TRBV7-9 and TRBJ2-3; D perhaps matches TRBD1 (6 bases). The CDR3 has 13 amino acids. The V end lost 5 bases, the J end lost 4 bases, and 10 bases lay between the germline ends. CDR1 is SEHNR, CDR2 FQNEAQ, per germline (reference sequence).

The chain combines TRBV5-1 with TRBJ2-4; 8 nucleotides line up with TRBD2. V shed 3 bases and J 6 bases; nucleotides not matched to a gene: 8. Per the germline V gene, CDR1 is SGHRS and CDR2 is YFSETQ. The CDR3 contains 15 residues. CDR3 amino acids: CASSSTSGAGNIQYF. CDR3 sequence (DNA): TGCGCCAGCAGCTCCACTAGCGGAGCAGGAAACATTCAGTACTTC.

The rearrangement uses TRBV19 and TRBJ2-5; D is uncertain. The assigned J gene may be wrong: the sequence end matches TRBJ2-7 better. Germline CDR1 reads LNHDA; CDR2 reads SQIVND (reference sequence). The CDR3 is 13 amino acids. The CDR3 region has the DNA TGTGCCAGTAGTATCCCCCACAGCTACGAGCAGTACTTC. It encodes CASSIPHSYEQYF.

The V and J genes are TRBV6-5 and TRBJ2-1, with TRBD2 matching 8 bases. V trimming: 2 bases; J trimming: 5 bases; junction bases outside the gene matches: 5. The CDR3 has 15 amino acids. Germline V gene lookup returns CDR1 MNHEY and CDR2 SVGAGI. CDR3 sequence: CASSYKRELHNEQFF. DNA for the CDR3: TGTGCCAGCAGTTACAAGCGGGAGCTCCACAATGAGCAGTTCTTC.

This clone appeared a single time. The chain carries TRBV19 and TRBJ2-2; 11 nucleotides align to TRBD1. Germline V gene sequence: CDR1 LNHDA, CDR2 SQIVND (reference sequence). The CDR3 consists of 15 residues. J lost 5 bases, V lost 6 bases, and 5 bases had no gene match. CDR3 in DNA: TGTGCCAGTAGCCGGGACAGGGGGGGAACCGGGGAGCTGTTTTTT. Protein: CASSRDRGGTGELFF.

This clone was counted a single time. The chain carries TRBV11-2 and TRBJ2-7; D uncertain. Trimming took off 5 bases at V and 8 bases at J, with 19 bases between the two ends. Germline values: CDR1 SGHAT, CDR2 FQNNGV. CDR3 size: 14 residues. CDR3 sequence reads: CASSPKSTGLKQYF. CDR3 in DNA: TGTGCCAGCAGCCCTAAGTCTACCGGGCTCAAGCAGTACTTC.

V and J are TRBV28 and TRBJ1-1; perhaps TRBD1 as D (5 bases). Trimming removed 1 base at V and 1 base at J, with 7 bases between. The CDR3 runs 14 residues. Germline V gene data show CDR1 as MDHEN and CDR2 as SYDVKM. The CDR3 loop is CASSLFRGNTEAFF. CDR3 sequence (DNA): TGTGCCAGCAGTTTATTTAGGGGGAACACTGAAGCTTTCTTT.

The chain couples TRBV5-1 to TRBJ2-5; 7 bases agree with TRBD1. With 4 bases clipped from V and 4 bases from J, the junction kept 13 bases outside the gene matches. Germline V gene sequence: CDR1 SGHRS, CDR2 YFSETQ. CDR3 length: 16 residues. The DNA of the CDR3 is TGCGCCAGCAGCATAACAGGGGCGCAGGGTGGAGAGACCCAGTACTTC. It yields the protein CASSITGAQGGETQYF. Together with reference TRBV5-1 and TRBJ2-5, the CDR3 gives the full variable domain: KAGVTQTPRYLIKTRGQQVTLSCSPISGHRSVSWYQQTPGQGLQFLFEYFSETQRNKGNFPGRFSGRQFSNSRSEMNVSTLELGDSALYLCASSITGAQGGETQYFGPGTRLLVL.

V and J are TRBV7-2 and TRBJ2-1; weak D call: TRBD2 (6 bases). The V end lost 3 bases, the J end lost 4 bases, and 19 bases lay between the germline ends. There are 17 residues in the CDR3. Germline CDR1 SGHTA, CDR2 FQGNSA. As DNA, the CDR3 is TGTGCCAGCAGCTTTGAGGGGAGGACTACCACTTACAATGAGCAGTTCTTC. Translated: CASSFEGRTTTYNEQFF.

The CDR3 region is CASSFGEYEQYF. The DNA for the CDR3 is TGCGCCAGCAGCTTTGGAGAATACGAGCAGTACTTC. This chain links TRBV5-1 with TRBJ2-7; D ambiguous. The V end was cut by 2 bases, the J end by 4 bases, with 7 bases between. The CDR3 runs to 12 residues. Germline CDR1 is SGHRS and CDR2 is YFSETQ.

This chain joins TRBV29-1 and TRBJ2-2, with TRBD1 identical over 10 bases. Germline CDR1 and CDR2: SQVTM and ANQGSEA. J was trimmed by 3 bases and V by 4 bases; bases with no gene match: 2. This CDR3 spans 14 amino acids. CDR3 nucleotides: TGCAGCGTTGCCGGACAGGGGGACACCGGGGAGCTGTTTTTT. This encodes CSVAGQGDTGELFF.

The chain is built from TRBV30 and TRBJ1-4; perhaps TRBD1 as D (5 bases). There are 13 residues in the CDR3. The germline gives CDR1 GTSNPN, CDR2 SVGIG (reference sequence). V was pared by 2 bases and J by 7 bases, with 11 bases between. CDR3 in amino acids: CAWSLAGSEKLFF. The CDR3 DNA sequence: TGTGCCTGGAGTTTGGCAGGGAGTGAAAAACTGTTTTTT.

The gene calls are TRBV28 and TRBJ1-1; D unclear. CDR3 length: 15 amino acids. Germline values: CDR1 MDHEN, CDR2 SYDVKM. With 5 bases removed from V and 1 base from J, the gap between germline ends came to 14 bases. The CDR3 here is CASSEGGFRNTEAFF. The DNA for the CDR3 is TGTGCCAGCAGTGAGGGTGGGTTTCGGAACACTGAAGCTTTCTTT.

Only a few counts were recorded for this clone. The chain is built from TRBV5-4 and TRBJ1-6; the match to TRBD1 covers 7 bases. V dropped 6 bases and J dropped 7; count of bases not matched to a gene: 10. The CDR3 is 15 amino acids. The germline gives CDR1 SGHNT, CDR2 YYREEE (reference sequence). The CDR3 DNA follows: TGTGCCAGCACCACAGGGGCTAACCCCAATTCACCCCTCCACTTT. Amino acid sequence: CASTTGANPNSPLHF.

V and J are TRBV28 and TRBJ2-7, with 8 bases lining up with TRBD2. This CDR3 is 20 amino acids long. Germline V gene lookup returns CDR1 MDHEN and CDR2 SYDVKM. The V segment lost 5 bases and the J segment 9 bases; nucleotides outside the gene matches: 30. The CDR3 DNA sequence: TGTGCCAGCAGTCCCACCCTGGGGGGGAGTGGGCCGCATGGACGGGAGGGGCAGTACTTC. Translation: CASSPTLGGSGPHGREGQYF.